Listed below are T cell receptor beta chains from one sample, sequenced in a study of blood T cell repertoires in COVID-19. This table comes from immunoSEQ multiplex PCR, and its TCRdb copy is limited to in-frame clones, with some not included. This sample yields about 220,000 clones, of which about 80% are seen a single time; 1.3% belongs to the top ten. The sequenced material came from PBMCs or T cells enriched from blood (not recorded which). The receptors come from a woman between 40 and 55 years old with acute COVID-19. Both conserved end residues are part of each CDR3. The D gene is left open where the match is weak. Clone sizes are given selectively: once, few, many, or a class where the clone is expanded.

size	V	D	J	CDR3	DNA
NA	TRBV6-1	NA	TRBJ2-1	CASSEWRRVHEQFF	TGTGCCAGCAGTGAATGGAGGCGGGTTCATGAGCAGTTCTTC
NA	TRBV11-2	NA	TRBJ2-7	CASSLTSGESYEQYF	TGTGCCAGCAGCTTAACCTCAGGCGAATCCTACGAGCAGTACTTC
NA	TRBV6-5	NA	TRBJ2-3	CASSDPVETDTQYF	TGTGCCAGCAGCGACCCCGTGGAGACAGATACGCAGTATTTT
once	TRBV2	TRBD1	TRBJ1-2	CASRREGQSNYGYTF	TGTGCCAGCAGAAGAGAGGGACAGTCCAACTATGGCTACACCTTC
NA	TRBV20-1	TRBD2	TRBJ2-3	CSASRGLAGGPSGDTQYF	TGCAGTGCTAGTAGGGGACTAGCGGGAGGGCCCTCAGGAGATACGCAGTATTTT
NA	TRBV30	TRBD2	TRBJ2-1	CAWTSGVQFF	TGTGCCTGGACTAGCGGGGTCCAGTTCTTC
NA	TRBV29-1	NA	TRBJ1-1	CSVASPGLQGSEAFF	TGCAGCGTAGCTTCCCCCGGGCTTCAGGGTTCTGAAGCTTTCTTT
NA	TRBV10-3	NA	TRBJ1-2	CAISEAGWYGYTF	TGTGCCATCAGTGAAGCAGGCTGGTACGGCTACACCTTC
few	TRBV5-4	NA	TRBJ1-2	CASSYEDRSILGYTF	TGTGCCAGCAGCTACGAGGACAGATCTATTTTGGGCTACACCTTC
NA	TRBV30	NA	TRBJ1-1	CACKQGTTEAFF	TGTGCCTGCAAACAGGGAACCACTGAAGCTTTCTTT
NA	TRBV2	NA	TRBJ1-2	CARLPTGQYGANYGYTF	TGTGCCAGGCTACCAACTGGACAGTACGGCGCTAACTATGGCTACACCTTC
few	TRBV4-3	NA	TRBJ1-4	CASSERLNEKLFF	TGCGCCAGCAGCGAGCGGCTCAATGAAAAACTGTTTTTT
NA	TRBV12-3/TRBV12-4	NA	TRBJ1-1	CASSIRTNTEAFF	TGTGCCAGCAGTATAAGGACAAACACTGAAGCTTTCTTT
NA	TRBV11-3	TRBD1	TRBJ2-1	CASSQGQGAFNEQFF	TGTGCCAGCAGCCAGGGACAGGGGGCTTTCAATGAGCAGTTCTTC
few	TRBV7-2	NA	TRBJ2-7	CASSRDSYYYEQYF	TGTGCCAGCAGCAGGGACTCTTATTACTACGAGCAGTACTTC
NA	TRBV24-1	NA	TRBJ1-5	CATSPGGGAGNQPQHF	TGTGCCACCAGCCCCGGGGGAGGGGCCGGGAATCAGCCCCAGCATTTT
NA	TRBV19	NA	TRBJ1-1	CASSIQQARTEAFF	TGTGCCAGTAGTATTCAGCAGGCACGCACTGAAGCTTTCTTT
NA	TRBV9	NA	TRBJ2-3	CASSVEGTDTQYF	TGTGCCAGCAGCGTTGAGGGAACAGATACGCAGTATTTT
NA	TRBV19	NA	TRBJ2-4	CASSIKGHLAKNIQYF	TGTGCCAGTAGTATCAAGGGGCACCTAGCCAAAAACATTCAGTACTTC
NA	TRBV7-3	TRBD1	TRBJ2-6	CASSPQGALSGANVLTF	TGTGCCAGCAGCCCACAGGGGGCACTCTCTGGGGCCAACGTCCTGACTTTC